Following are 25 T cell receptor beta chains from one sample sequenced in a study of blood T cell repertoires in COVID-19. Data came from immunoSEQ multiplex PCR; TCRdb stores just in-frame clones and leaves some out. Among about 49,000 clones listed, approximately 86% were seen once. Sequencing was done on a sample of peripheral blood. The receptors here all came from a man aged 40-49 years with active COVID-19.

J is TRBJ2-3 and V is TRBV28, with D tentatively TRBD2 (5 bases). From germline, CDR1 is MDHEN and CDR2 SYDVKM. The CDR3 extends over 12 amino acids. V was pared by 6 bases and J by 2 bases, with 6 bases between. CDR3 in DNA: TGTGCCAGCAGGGAGGACACAGATACGCAGTATTTT. Its translation is CASREDTDTQYF.

The V gene is TRBV7-2, the J gene TRBJ2-1, with TRBD2 matching over 9 bases. Germline values: CDR1 SGHTA, CDR2 FQGNSA. V was clipped by 2 bases and J by 5 bases; unmatched bases: 1. The CDR3 sequence is 14 residues long. CDR3 sequence: CASSLRTSDNEQFF. The CDR3 region has the DNA TGTGCCAGCAGCTTAAGGACTAGCGACAATGAGCAGTTCTTC.

The chain recombines TRBV4-2 with TRBJ2-1, with D uncertain. CDR3 length equals 16 residues. Germline CDR1 and CDR2: LGHNA and YNFKEQ. V was cut by 2 bases and J by 1 base, with 12 bases left in between. CDR3 in DNA: TGTGCCAGCAGCCAACTTCCGACCGGGTCCTACAATGAGCAGTTCTTC. Protein sequence: CASSQLPTGSYNEQFF.

This chain links TRBV27 with TRBJ2-7; tentative D call: TRBD1 (6 bases). Trimming took off 6 bases at V and 6 bases at J, with 18 bases between the two ends. The CDR3 contains 14 residues. Germline V gene data show CDR1 as MNHEY and CDR2 as SMNVEV (reference sequence). The CDR3 loop is CASRDITGFGEQYF. The CDR3 region has the DNA TGTGCCAGCAGGGATATCACAGGGTTCGGCGAGCAGTACTTC.

This clone was counted once. The chain links TRBV7-9 to TRBJ1-1; no clear D gene. V lost 5 bases and J 1 base, leaving 8 bases between the germline ends. Germline-derived CDR1 and CDR2 are SEHNR and FQNEAQ (reference sequence). The CDR3 extends over 13 amino acids. The CDR3 nucleotides read TGTGCCAGCAGCCGTTCGGGGAACACTGAAGCTTTCTTT. It translates to CASSRSGNTEAFF. Full variable domain (outside the CDR3, taken from reference TRBV7-9 and TRBJ1-1): DTGVSQNPRHKITKRGQNVTFRCDPISEHNRLYWYRQTLGQGPEFLTYFQNEAQLEKSRLLSDRFSAERPKGSFSTLEIQRTEQGDSAMYLCASSRSGNTEAFFGQGTRLTVV.

The gene calls are TRBV2 and TRBJ2-7; a weak D match, TRBD1 (6 bases). Germline V CDR1 and CDR2: SNHLY, FYNNEI. Trimming left V 6 bases short and J 2 bases short, with 14 bases between. The CDR3 spans 14 residues. CDR3 protein: CASRIWTDTYEQYF. Here the CDR3 DNA reads TGTGCCAGCAGGATCTGGACAGACACCTACGAGCAGTACTTC.

The CDR3 DNA sequence: TGTGCCAGCAGCCAAGAGCCACCCGTCCCCGGGAACACTGAAGCTTTCTTT. It codes for CASSQEPPVPGNTEAFF. The rearrangement joins TRBV3-1 (or the pseudogene TRBV3-2) to TRBJ1-1; D is unclear. Trimming pared 0 bases from V and 1 base from J, leaving 15 bases between. There are 17 residues in the CDR3. Germline loops: CDR1 LGHDT, CDR2 YNNKEL (reference sequence).

This clone appeared once. The rearrangement uses TRBV29-1 and TRBJ1-5, with D uncertain. V gave up 4 bases and J gave up 0 bases, with 4 bases separating them. Looked up from germline, CDR1 is SQVTM and CDR2 is ANQGSEA. The CDR3 covers 12 residues. The CDR3 sequence is CSVAFSNQPQHF. The CDR3 nucleotides read TGCAGCGTTGCGTTTAGCAATCAGCCCCAGCATTTT.

The chain employs TRBV10-3 and TRBJ2-1, with a possible D match to TRBD1 (6 bases). The V end lost 6 bases, the J end lost 8 bases, and 14 bases lay between the germline ends. This CDR3 has 13 residues. Germline V gene data show CDR1 as ENHRY and CDR2 as SYGVKD. CDR3 in amino acids: CAISVGDIYEQFF. The CDR3 nucleotides are TGTGCCATCAGCGTCGGGGACATCTATGAGCAGTTCTTC.

The rearrangement joins TRBV10-2 to TRBJ2-2; 10 bases align to TRBD2. The CDR3 sequence is 16 residues long. J lost 0 bases, V lost 6 bases, and 4 bases had no gene match. CDR1 and CDR2 from the germline V gene are WSHSY and SAAADI. Here the CDR3 reads CASRDLAGANTGELFF. The DNA of the CDR3 is TGCGCCAGCAGGGACCTAGCGGGGGCGAACACCGGGGAGCTGTTTTTT.

V and J are TRBV15 and TRBJ2-2, with D possibly matching TRBD1 (6 bases). There are 16 residues in the CDR3. Per the germline V gene, CDR1 is LNHNV and CDR2 is YYDKDF (reference sequence). V was trimmed by 1 base and J by 4 bases, leaving 13 bases between them. In nucleotides, the CDR3 is TGTGCCACCAGCAGAGTGGGACACACCCTCACCGGGGAGCTGTTTTTT. Encoded protein: CATSRVGHTLTGELFF.

This clone was recorded once. The rearrangement uses TRBV5-1 and TRBJ2-5; perhaps TRBD2 as D (6 bases). CDR1 is SGHRS, CDR2 YFSETQ, per germline. The V end lost 0 bases, the J end lost 5 bases, and 14 bases lay between the germline ends. The CDR3 runs 15 residues. The CDR3 coding sequence is TGCGCCAGCAGCTTGGGGGCTAGCGAGGGGGAGACCCAGTACTTC. It encodes CASSLGASEGETQYF.

The gene calls are TRBV20-1 and TRBJ2-7, with TRBD2 matching 7 bases. Unmatched junction bases numbered 9, after V lost 3 bases and J lost 1 base. CDR1 is DFQATT, CDR2 SNEGSKA, per germline (reference sequence). This CDR3 spans 15 amino acids. The CDR3 reads CSASRVGGNSYEQYF. The CDR3 bases are TGCAGTGCTAGTAGGGTGGGAGGGAATTCCTACGAGCAGTACTTC.

This chain connects TRBV30 to TRBJ1-2; D is unclear. Deletions cut 0 bases from V and 3 bases from J, with 8 bases between. CDR1 GTSNPN and CDR2 SVGIG come from the germline V gene (reference sequence). CDR3 length: 13 amino acids. The CDR3 protein is CAWSVRAHYGYTF. The CDR3 bases are TGTGCCTGGAGTGTACGCGCTCACTATGGCTACACCTTC.

The count of this clone is one. The V call is TRBV28, the J call TRBJ1-4; 11 nucleotides line up with TRBD1. From germline, CDR1 is MDHEN and CDR2 SYDVKM. V lost 7 bases and J lost 9; bases outside the gene matches: 7. This CDR3 is built from 14 residues. In DNA, the CDR3 is TGTGCCAGCACCCCGGACAGGGGGCTTAAAAAACTGTTTTTT. This translates into CASTPDRGLKKLFF.

The chain has TRBV27 and TRBJ1-4, with D maybe TRBD1 (6 bases). V gave up 5 bases and J gave up 8 bases, with 15 bases separating them. Per the germline V gene, CDR1 is MNHEY and CDR2 is SMNVEV (reference sequence). The CDR3 loop spans 14 amino acids. CDR3 coding DNA: TGTGCCAGCAGTAAAGGGGGAGTGGAGGAAAAACTGTTTTTT. Its translation: CASSKGGVEEKLFF.

The sample holds a few counts of this clone. Here the CDR3 DNA reads TGTGCCAGCTCACCCGCGACAGAGTATGGCTACACCTTC. This sequence encodes CASSPATEYGYTF. The gene calls are TRBV18 and TRBJ1-2, with D perhaps matching TRBD1 (5 bases). In germline, CDR1 is KGHSH, CDR2 LQKENI. V lost 3 bases to trimming and J lost 5 bases, with 10 bases between them. The CDR3 covers 13 residues.

The chain employs TRBV28 and TRBJ2-3, with D possibly matching TRBD1 (6 bases). Between the trimmed V and J ends, which lost 6 bases and 0 bases, there was a span of 10 bases. Germline loops: CDR1 MDHEN, CDR2 SYDVKM. The CDR3 contains 14 residues. CDR3 nucleotide sequence: TGTGCCAGCAGACCACAGGGAAGCACAGATACGCAGTATTTT. Protein sequence: CASRPQGSTDTQYF.

This chain links TRBV29-1 with TRBJ2-7; D perhaps matches TRBD2 (5 bases). V lost 3 bases, J lost 5 bases, and 8 bases lay in between. CDR1 is SQVTM, CDR2 ANQGSEA, per germline. The CDR3 covers 11 residues. CDR3 protein: CSVDPGDEQYF. In DNA form, the CDR3 reads TGCAGCGTTGATCCCGGGGACGAGCAGTACTTC.

The rearrangement joins TRBV10-3 to TRBJ2-5; maybe TRBD2 (6 bases). V dropped 11 bases and J dropped 0 bases, with 13 bases sitting between them. The CDR3 has 13 amino acids. CDR1 is ENHRY, CDR2 SYGVKD, per germline. CDR3 amino acids: CASLSGDQETQYF. The DNA for the CDR3 is TGTGCCTCCCTTAGCGGAGACCAAGAGACCCAGTACTTC.

This chain links TRBV28 with TRBJ2-2; TRBD1 is a possible D gene (5 bases). Per germline, CDR1 MDHEN and CDR2 SYDVKM. V dropped 3 bases and J dropped 1 base, with 12 bases sitting between them. The CDR3 totals 16 residues. The CDR3 sequence: CASSFSRGWNTGELFF. DNA of the CDR3: TGTGCCAGCAGTTTCAGTAGGGGATGGAACACCGGGGAGCTGTTTTTT.

The J gene is TRBJ1-1, the V gene TRBV5-4, with D possibly matching TRBD1 (5 bases). The CDR3 totals 14 residues. V lost 3 bases and J lost 1, with 10 bases in between. Germline-derived CDR1 and CDR2 are SGHNT and YYREEE (reference sequence). The CDR3 DNA is TGTGCCAGCAGCTACCGACAGACGAACACTGAAGCTTTCTTT. Translated, it gives CASSYRQTNTEAFF.

Only a few counts were recorded for this clone. The J gene is TRBJ2-1, the V gene TRBV9; no definite D call. From germline, CDR1 is SGDLS and CDR2 YYNGEE. V was shortened by 1 base and J by 6 bases, with 20 bases between the two germline ends. CDR3 length equals 17 residues. CDR3 residues: CASSVSVRLANSNEQFF. Here the CDR3 DNA reads TGTGCCAGCAGCGTATCAGTTAGACTCGCTAATTCCAATGAGCAGTTCTTC.

The chain links TRBV6-5 to TRBJ2-4; TRBD1 is a possible D gene (5 bases). Trimming removed 6 bases from V and 0 bases from J, with 12 bases in between. The germline gives CDR1 MNHEY, CDR2 SVGAGI. The CDR3 contains 15 residues. The CDR3 DNA sequence: TGTGCCAGCAGAGACCAGGGTTTAGCCAAAAACATTCAGTACTTC. The encoded protein is CASRDQGLAKNIQYF.

The rearrangement links TRBV9 to TRBJ2-1; D perhaps matches TRBD2 (5 bases). Trimming cost V 0 bases and J 1 base, with 11 bases left between them. The germline V gene has CDR1 SGDLS and CDR2 YYNGEE. The length of the CDR3 is 16 residues. The CDR3 spells CASSVVASLSYNEQFF. The CDR3 bases are TGTGCCAGCAGCGTAGTGGCTAGCCTTTCCTACAATGAGCAGTTCTTC.